This TCR beta chain emerged from a study of CD8+ T cells in alopecia areata. The sequencing template was cDNA reverse transcribed from extracted RNA. This table comes from immunoSEQ multiplex PCR, and its TCRdb copy is limited to in-frame clones, with some not included. The table has approximately 280,000 clones, nearly 60% seen once; the top ten hold more than 1.5%. Regarding treatment: oral pan-JAK inhibitor, 5-10 mg twice daily. Comment on this clone: What it recognizes is unknown.

The CDR3 runs 16 residues. Trimming removed 0 bases from V and 6 bases from J, with 17 bases in between. CDR1 is SGHRS, CDR2 YFSETQ, per germline. Study findings and constraints: Lesional tissue from the scalp (especially in alopecia totalis/universalis) showed higher clonality than normal scalp. Scalp clonality dropped significantly under tofacitinib, as did expanded CD8+ top-100 clones.

The clonotype was recovered from a human donor with alopecia areata. V gene TRBV5-1 combines with J gene TRBJ2-3, with a weak D call TRBD1 (6 bases). The sample consisted of CD4+ T cells sorted from blood, taken at week 24, from a patient treated with tofacitinib. CDR3 nucleotide sequence: TGCGCCAGCAGCTTGGGCGCCGGGACACGAGGGGATACGCAGTATTTT. It is translated as CASSLGAGTRGDTQYF.